The source of this TCR beta chain is a study of blood T cell repertoires in COVID-19 (dated by TCRdb to 2020 to 2021). Background for the entire study: Collaborator samples came from the United States, Italy and Spain and covered acute and convalescent phases of COVID-19. Samples were obtained from the ongoing ImmuneRACE study (first 160 participants) and from 1,254 subjects provided by 6 global collaborators. Sample metadata almost always included a de-identified subject ID, COVID-19 status, age in years and sex. Where HLA class I and class II types were available, the types were taken from metadata supplied by the sample provider, not from assay-based typing. The prospective study material was composed of cDNA or gDNA derived from T cells, B-cell-depleted T cells, or PBMCs. A freely available public database, intended as a resource for researchers studying the immune response to SARS-CoV-2, is where the repertoires were released. The dataset comprised deeply sampled blood TCRbeta repertoires from subjects exposed to, actively infected with, or recovered from COVID-19. The research as a whole found: How much clinical and demographic metadata was included differed by source and by participant, and the metadata was provided uncurated.

The CDR3 sequence holds 14 residues, the cysteine and phenylalanine included. Just CDR3 DNA is preserved here, 42 bases in frame from base 1. Trimming costs V 5 bases and J 0 bases, and their ends lie 11 bases apart. CDR1 and CDR2, per the germline V gene, are MDHEN and SYDVKM. Each collaborating institution followed its own protocols to collect whole blood in K2EDTA tubes. For TCRbeta analysis, collaborator samples were shipped as frozen whole blood, as isolated PBMCs, or as DNA extracted from either sample type. TCRbeta CDR3 regions were amplified from genomic DNA using the immunoSEQ Assay, a bias-controlled multiplex PCR. As for the original processing: Within the assay, amplification of reference gene primers was used to estimate how many nucleated cells each sample contained. To quantify the absolute abundance of each unique TCRbeta CDR3 rearrangement, sequence reads were collapsed and filtered. For each sample, productive Simpson clonality was calculated as the square root of Simpson's diversity index over productive rearrangements. Drawn from immuneACCESS, this table holds only the in-frame rearrangements with V and J called that TCRdb kept. Clones are partly lost; checked studies trace under half to an unresolved V gene and leave the rest unexplained. V and J calls plus clone size are reproduced from that table; the DNA served to infer D and trimming. The sample table shows hundreds of thousands of clones, and roughly 90% are seen once. Of the sample, 4% falls within the top ten clones.

This clone was seen a handful of times. The target of this receptor is not known. No base quality values were provided; no much bigger clone lies one nucleotide off. The TCR originated in a woman aged 45-59 years with active or convalescent COVID-19. This chain is built from TRBV28 and TRBJ2-7; too little of a D gene remains to name it. Sequenced material: peripheral blood. The CDR3 region reads CASSRQARSYEQYF. Read as DNA, the sequence is TGTGCCAGCAGTCGTCAGGCGCGCTCCTACGAGCAGTACTTC.